This TCR beta chain derives from a study of breast tumors, draining lymph nodes, adjacent tissues. Comments on this clonotype: Its target is not known. A much larger clone lies one base from this, so it may be a read error.

TCRdb recomputed calls from the multiplex PCR reads with MiXCR, one row per CDR3 protein. The sample records approximately 37,000 distinct CDR3 sequences, 35% to 40% being singletons. Study-level findings and limits: Tumor repertoires ranked between lymph nodes and nontumor tissue in diversity, with V and J gene preferences. Data fit most tumor T cells coming from lymph node, expanding in tumor.

The receptor's source is a female donor with breast cancer. Some clones in this sample may be carry-over from other donors' samples. Sequenced sample: breast tumor tissue.

CDR3: CAGSLGGSQQETQYF. CDR3 bases: TGTGCCGGCAGCTTGGGCGGGAGTCAGCAAGAGACCCAGTACTTC. The genes are TRBV7-8 and TRBJ2-5; TRBD2 matches at 7 bases. The CDR3 runs to 15 residues. Germline assignment: CDR1 SGHVS and CDR2 FQNEAQ.